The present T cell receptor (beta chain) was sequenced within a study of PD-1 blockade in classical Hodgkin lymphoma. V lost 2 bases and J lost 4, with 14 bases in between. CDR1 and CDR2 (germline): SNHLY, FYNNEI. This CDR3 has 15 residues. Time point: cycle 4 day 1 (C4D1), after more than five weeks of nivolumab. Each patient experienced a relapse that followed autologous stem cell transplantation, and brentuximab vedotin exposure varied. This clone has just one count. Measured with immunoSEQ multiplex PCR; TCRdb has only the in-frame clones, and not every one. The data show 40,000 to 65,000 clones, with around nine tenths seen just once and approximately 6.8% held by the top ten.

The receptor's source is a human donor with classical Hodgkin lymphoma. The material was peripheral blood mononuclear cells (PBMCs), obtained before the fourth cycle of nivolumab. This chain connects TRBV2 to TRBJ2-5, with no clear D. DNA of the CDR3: TGTGCCAGCAGTGAAATTTTTAGGATGAGAGAGACCCAGTACTTC. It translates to CASSEIFRMRETQYF. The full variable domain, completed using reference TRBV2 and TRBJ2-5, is EPEVTQTPSHQVTQMGQEVILRCVPISNHLYFYWYRQILGQKVEFLVSFYNNEISEKSEIFDDQFSVERPDGSNFTLKIRSTKLEDSAMYFCASSEIFRMRETQYFGPGTRLLVL.